These 11 T cell receptor beta chains were all obtained from the same sample, sequenced in a study of neurological immune-mediated disorders. TCRdb recomputed calls from the 5' RACE reads with MiXCR, one row per CDR3 protein. Among 70,000 to 75,000 distinct CDR3 sequences listed, around 15% were seen once. Time point noted: longitudinal time-point 1 (baseline). The source material was PBMCs. These TCRs come from a female donor with HTLV-1-associated myelopathy (HAM/TSP).

This clonotype was picked up many times. The CDR3, as DNA: TGCGCCAGCAGCTTGGTTGGGGTTCCAGCGGACATTCAGTACTTC. The encoded protein is CASSLVGVPADIQYF. The V and J genes are TRBV5-1 and TRBJ2-4, with a tentative D call TRBD2 (5 bases). V lost 0 bases, J lost 8 bases, and 15 bases lay in between. CDR3 length: 15 amino acids. Germline-derived CDR1 and CDR2 are SGHRS and YFSETQ.

This clonotype showed up many times. V is TRBV5-1 and J is TRBJ1-6; 11 bases are shared with TRBD1. V gave up 4 bases and J gave up 9 bases; unmatched junction bases: 3. The CDR3 length is 14 residues. Germline V gene data show CDR1 as SGHRS and CDR2 as YFSETQ. The CDR3 sequence is CASSQGQGVSPLHF. The CDR3 region has the DNA TGCGCCAGCAGCCAGGGACAGGGGGTTTCACCCCTCCACTTT.

This clonotype was detected ten times or more. This chain uses TRBV29-1 with TRBJ1-5; a weak D match, TRBD1 (5 bases). Germline loops: CDR1 SQVTM, CDR2 ANQGSEA. Trimming left V 7 bases short and J 0 bases short, with 13 bases between. CDR3 size: 14 residues. The CDR3 sequence: CSAGHGDSNQPQHF. The CDR3 nucleotides read TGCAGCGCAGGACACGGAGATAGCAATCAGCCCCAGCATTTT.

The chain recombines TRBV6-5 with TRBJ2-7; perhaps TRBD2 as D (6 bases). The CDR3 has 15 residues. The V end lost 0 bases, the J end lost 4 bases, and 13 bases lay between the germline ends. CDR1 is MNHEY, CDR2 SVGAGI, per germline. The CDR3 here is CASSYSRDLRYEQYF. CDR3 sequence (DNA): TGTGCCAGCAGTTACTCACGGGACTTGCGGTACGAGCAGTACTTC.

This clonotype occurred many times. The V call is TRBV5-1, the J call TRBJ2-2; D could derive from TRBD1 or TRBD2 (5 bases each). Germline-derived CDR1 and CDR2 are SGHRS and YFSETQ. The V gene lost 1 base and the J gene lost 1 base, with 11 bases spanning the gap. This CDR3 is built from 16 residues. The DNA of the CDR3 is TGCGCCAGCAGCTTGATCGGGGCCCAGAACACCGGGGAGCTGTTTTTT. It specifies CASSLIGAQNTGELFF.

J is TRBJ2-3 and V is TRBV20-1; no reliable D call. Per the germline V gene, CDR1 is DFQATT and CDR2 is SNEGSKA (reference sequence). The CDR3 contains 15 residues. Trimming stripped 2 bases from V and 2 bases from J, with 14 bases between. The CDR3 reads CSARSTSSVTDTQYF. DNA of the CDR3: TGCAGTGCTAGATCCACATCCTCTGTCACAGATACGCAGTATTTT.

This clonotype was detected a few times. The rearrangement links TRBV5-5 to TRBJ1-5, with D perhaps TRBD1 (5 bases). With 1 base removed from V and 3 bases from J, the gap between germline ends came to 17 bases. The CDR3 covers 17 residues. Germline V gene data show CDR1 as SGHKS and CDR2 as YYEKEE (reference sequence). The CDR3 DNA reads TGTGCCAGCAGCTTGTGGCCGGACGGGGGGAACAATCAGCCCCAGCATTTT. This encodes CASSLWPDGGNNQPQHF.

The J gene is TRBJ2-1, the V gene TRBV20-1; TRBD2 agrees at 8 bases. The ends lost 1 base at V and 1 base at J; junction bases unmatched: 0. CDR3 length: 14 residues. Germline values: CDR1 DFQATT, CDR2 SNEGSKA (reference sequence). CDR3 nucleotides: TGCAGTGCTAGAGCGGGGGGGTCCTACAATGAGCAGTTCTTC. This encodes CSARAGGSYNEQFF.

This clonotype was counted ten times or more. CDR3 in DNA: TGCAGTGCTAGAGGTGGCGGCTCCTACGAGCAGTACTTC. It specifies CSARGGGSYEQYF. This rearrangement joins TRBV20-1 to TRBJ2-7, with unresolved D. Trimming removed 1 base at V and 0 bases at J, with 7 bases between. The CDR3 length is 13 residues. CDR1 and CDR2 (germline): DFQATT, SNEGSKA (reference sequence).

This clonotype was seen once. Germline is not matched at one junction end, which may reflect a read error. The chain couples TRBV10-3 to TRBJ2-1; 11 bases align to TRBD2. The CDR3 is 15 residues long. Germline lookup yields CDR1 ENHRY and CDR2 SYGVKD. CDR3 sequence (DNA): TGTGTCACTACGACCGGGCTAGCGGGGGGCAATGAGCAGTTATTC. Amino acid sequence: CVTTTGLAGGNEQLF.

On this clonotype itself: One end of the junction is discordant with germline, which a read error may explain. V is TRBV5-6 and J is TRBJ2-5; the match to TRBD1 covers 11 bases. Per germline, CDR1 SGHDT and CDR2 YYEEEE. CDR3 length: 16 amino acids. The DNA of the CDR3 is TGTGTCAGCAGCTCACCCGGGACAGGGGGTTTAGAGACCCAGTACTTC. Protein product: CVSSSPGTGGLETQYF.